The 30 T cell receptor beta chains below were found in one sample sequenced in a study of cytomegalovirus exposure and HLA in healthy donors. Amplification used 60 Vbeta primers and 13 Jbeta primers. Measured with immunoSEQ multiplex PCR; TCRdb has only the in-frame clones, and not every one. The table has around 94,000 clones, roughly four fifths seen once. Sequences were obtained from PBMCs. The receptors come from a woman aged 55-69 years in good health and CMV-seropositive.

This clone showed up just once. CDR3 sequence (DNA): TGTGCCTGGACCGTGACAGGGGATGGCAATCAGCCCCAGCATTTT. The encoded protein is CAWTVTGDGNQPQHF. The chain combines TRBV30 with TRBJ1-5; 8 bases are shared with TRBD1. After removal of 4 bases from V and 2 bases from J, the junction contained 7 bases not matched to a gene. Germline lookup yields CDR1 GTSNPN and CDR2 SVGIG (reference sequence). The CDR3 is 15 residues long.

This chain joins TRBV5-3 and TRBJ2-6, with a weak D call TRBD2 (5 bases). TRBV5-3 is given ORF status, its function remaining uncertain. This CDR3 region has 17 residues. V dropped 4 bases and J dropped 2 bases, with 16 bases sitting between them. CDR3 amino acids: CARSPCWEPPGANVLTF. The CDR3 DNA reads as TGTGCCAGAAGCCCATGCTGGGAGCCACCTGGGGCCAACGTCCTGACTTTC.

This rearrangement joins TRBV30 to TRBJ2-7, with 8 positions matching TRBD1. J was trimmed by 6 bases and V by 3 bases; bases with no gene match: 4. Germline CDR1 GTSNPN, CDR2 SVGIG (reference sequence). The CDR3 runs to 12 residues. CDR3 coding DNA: TGTGCCTGGAGCCCAACAGGGGGCGAGCAGTACTTC. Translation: CAWSPTGGEQYF.

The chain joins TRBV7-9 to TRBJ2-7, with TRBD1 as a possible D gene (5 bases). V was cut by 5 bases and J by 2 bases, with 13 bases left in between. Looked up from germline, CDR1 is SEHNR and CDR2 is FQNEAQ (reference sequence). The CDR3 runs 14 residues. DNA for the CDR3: TGTGCCAGCAGCCCACGGACAAATCCCTACGAGCAGTACTTC. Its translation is CASSPRTNPYEQYF.

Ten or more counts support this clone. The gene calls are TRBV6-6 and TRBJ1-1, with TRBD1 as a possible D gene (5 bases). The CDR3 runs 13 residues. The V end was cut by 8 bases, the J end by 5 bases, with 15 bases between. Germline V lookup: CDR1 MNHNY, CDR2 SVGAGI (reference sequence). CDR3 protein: CASALKGRTEAFF. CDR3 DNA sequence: TGTGCCAGCGCCCTAAAGGGGAGGACTGAAGCTTTCTTT.

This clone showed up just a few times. The chain's CDR3 is CASRGLGEKLFF. CDR3 in DNA: TGTGCCAGCAGGGGGCTCGGGGAAAAACTGTTTTTT. V and J are TRBV6-5 and TRBJ1-4, with D perhaps TRBD1 (5 bases). Germline V gene sequence: CDR1 MNHEY, CDR2 SVGAGI. The V gene lost 6 bases and the J gene lost 8 bases, with 10 bases spanning the gap. The CDR3 length is 12 residues.

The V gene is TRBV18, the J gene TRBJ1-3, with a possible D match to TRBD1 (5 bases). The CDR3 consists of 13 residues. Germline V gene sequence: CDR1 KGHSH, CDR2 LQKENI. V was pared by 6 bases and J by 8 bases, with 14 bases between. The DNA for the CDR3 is TGTGCCAGCTCGTCCAGGGAGGCGGACACCATATATTTT. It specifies CASSSREADTIYF.

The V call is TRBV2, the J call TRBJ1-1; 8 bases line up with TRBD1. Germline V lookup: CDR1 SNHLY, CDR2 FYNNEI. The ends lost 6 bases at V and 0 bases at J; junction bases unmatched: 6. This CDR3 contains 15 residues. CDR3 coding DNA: TGTGCCAGCAGCCGGGGACAGGTAATGAACACTGAAGCTTTCTTT. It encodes CASSRGQVMNTEAFF.

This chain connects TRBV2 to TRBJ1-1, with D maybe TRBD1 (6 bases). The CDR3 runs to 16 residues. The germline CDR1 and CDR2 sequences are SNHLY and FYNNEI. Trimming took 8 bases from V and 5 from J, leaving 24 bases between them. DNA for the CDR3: TGTGCCAGCCGGCGGGGGCGTGGCAGGGCTGATACTGAAGCTTTCTTT. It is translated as CASRRGRGRADTEAFF.

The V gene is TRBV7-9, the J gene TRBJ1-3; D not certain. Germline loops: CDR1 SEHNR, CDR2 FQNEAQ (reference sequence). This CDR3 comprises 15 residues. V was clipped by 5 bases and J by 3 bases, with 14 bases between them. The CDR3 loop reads CASSPPFRVGNTIYF. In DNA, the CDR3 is TGTGCCAGCAGCCCCCCTTTCCGGGTTGGAAACACCATATATTTT.

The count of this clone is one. The CDR3 DNA reads as TGTGCCAGCAGCTCCGGGACAGCAAGAAACTATGGCTACACCTTC. Protein product: CASSSGTARNYGYTF. This chain joins TRBV5-4 and TRBJ1-2; 7 bases agree with TRBD1. The CDR3 totals 15 residues. Germline CDR1 and CDR2: SGHNT and YYREEE (reference sequence). With V trimmed by 3 bases and J by 2 bases, 7 bases remained unmatched.

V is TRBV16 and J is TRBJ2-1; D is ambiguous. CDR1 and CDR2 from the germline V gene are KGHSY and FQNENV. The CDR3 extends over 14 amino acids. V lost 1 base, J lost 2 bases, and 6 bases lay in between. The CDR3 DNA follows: TGTGCCAGCAGCCAATGGTCAGCCTACAATGAGCAGTTCTTC. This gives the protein CASSQWSAYNEQFF.

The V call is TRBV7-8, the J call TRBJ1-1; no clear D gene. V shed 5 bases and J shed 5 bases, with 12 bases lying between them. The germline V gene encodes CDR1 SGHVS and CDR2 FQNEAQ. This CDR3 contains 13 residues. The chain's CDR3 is CASSPGPSTEAFF. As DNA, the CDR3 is TGTGCCAGCAGCCCGGGTCCTTCGACTGAAGCTTTCTTT.

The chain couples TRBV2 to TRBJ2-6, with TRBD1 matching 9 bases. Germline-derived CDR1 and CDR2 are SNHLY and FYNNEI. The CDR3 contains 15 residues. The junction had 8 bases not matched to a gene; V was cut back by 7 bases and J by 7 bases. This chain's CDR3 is CASKGDRGGANVLTF. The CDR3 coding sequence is TGTGCCAGCAAGGGTGACAGGGGGGGAGCCAACGTCCTGACTTTC.

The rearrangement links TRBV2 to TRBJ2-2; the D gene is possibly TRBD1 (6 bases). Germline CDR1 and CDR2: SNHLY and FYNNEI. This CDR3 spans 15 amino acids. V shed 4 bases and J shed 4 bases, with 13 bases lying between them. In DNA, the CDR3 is TGTGCCAGCAGTGTCCAGGGGACCCCCACCGGGGAGCTGTTTTTT. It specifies CASSVQGTPTGELFF.

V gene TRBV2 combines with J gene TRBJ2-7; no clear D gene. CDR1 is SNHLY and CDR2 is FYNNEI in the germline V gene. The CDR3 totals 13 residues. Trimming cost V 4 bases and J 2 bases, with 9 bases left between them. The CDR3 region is CASSGDTTYEQYF. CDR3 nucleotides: TGTGCCAGCAGTGGTGACACAACCTACGAGCAGTACTTC. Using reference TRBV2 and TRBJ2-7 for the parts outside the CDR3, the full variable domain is EPEVTQTPSHQVTQMGQEVILRCVPISNHLYFYWYRQILGQKVEFLVSFYNNEISEKSEIFDDQFSVERPDGSNFTLKIRSTKLEDSAMYFCASSGDTTYEQYFGPGTRLTVT.

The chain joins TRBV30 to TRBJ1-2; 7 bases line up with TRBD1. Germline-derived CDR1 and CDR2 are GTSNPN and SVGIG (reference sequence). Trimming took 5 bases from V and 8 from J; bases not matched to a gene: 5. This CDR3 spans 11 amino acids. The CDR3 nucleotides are TGTGCCTGGGACAGGGAGCGGGGCTACACCTTC. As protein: CAWDRERGYTF.

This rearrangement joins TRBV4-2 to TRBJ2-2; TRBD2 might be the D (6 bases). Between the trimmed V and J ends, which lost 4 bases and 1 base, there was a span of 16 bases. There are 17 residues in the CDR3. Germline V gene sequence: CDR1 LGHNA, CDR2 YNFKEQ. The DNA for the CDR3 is TGTGCCAGCAGCCGGACCTTTGGGGGGTTGAACACCGGGGAGCTGTTTTTT. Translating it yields CASSRTFGGLNTGELFF.

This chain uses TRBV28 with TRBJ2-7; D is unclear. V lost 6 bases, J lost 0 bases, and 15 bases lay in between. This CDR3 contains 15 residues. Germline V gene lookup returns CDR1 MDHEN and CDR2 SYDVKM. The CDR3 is CASRTPATSSYEQYF. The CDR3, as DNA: TGTGCCAGCAGGACTCCGGCTACAAGCTCCTACGAGCAGTACTTC.

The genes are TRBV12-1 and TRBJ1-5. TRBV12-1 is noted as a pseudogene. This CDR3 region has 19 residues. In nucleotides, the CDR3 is TGTGCCAGCAGCTTGCGAGGGAGGCCGGGGGGATATAGCAATCAGCCCCAGCATTTT. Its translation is CASSLRGRPGGYSNQPQHF.

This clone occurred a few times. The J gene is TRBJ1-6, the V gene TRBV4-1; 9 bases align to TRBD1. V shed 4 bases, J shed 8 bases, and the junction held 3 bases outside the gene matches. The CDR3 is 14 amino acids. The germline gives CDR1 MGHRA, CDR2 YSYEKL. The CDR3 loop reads CASSPRTGDSPLHF. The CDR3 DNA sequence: TGCGCCAGCAGCCCCCGGACAGGGGATTCACCCCTCCACTTT.

CDR3 nucleotides: TGTGCCAGCAGCCGCCGGGACAGGGGACACTATGGCTACACCTTC. Translating it yields CASSRRDRGHYGYTF. The V call is TRBV13, the J call TRBJ1-2, with 10 bases matching TRBD1. V shed 5 bases and J 3 bases; nucleotides not matched to a gene: 6. The CDR3 spans 15 residues. The germline V gene encodes CDR1 PRHDT and CDR2 FYEKMQ (reference sequence).

In DNA, the CDR3 is TGTGCCAGCAGCCCTAGGGGGGGTCGGGATGGGCGCTCCTACAATGAGCAGTTCTTC. It codes for CASSPRGGRDGRSYNEQFF. The rearrangement joins TRBV7-9 to TRBJ2-1; D perhaps matches TRBD2 (7 bases). V gave up 5 bases and J gave up 0 bases, with 23 bases separating them. Germline V gives CDR1 SEHNR, CDR2 FQNEAQ (reference sequence). This CDR3 comprises 19 residues.

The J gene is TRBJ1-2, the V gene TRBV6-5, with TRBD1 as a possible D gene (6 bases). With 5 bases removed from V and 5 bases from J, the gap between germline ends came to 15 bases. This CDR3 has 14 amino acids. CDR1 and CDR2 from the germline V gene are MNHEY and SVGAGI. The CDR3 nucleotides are TGTGCCAGCAGTCAATTAGGGGGTCGGTATGGCTACACCTTC. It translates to CASSQLGGRYGYTF.

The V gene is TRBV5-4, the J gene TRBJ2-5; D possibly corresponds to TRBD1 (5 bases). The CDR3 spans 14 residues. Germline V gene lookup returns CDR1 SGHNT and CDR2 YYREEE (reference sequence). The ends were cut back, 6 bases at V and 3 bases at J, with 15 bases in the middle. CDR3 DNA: TGTGCCAGCACCTCATCGACAGCAGAAGAGACCCAGTACTTC. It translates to CASTSSTAEETQYF.

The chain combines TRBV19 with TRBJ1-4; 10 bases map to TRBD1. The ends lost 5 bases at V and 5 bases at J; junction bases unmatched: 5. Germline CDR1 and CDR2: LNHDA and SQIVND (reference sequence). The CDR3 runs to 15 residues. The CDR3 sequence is CASSLRTGGNEKLFF. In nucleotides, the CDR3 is TGTGCCAGTAGTCTCCGGACAGGGGGAAATGAAAAACTGTTTTTT.

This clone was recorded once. The CDR3 DNA sequence: TGTGCCAGCTCCCCCCGTGGGAGGGGCGAGCAGTACTTC. Translated, it gives CASSPRGRGEQYF. The V and J genes are TRBV18 and TRBJ2-7, with 7 bases aligning to TRBD2. Per the germline V gene, CDR1 is KGHSH and CDR2 is LQKENI. V gave up 6 bases and J gave up 6 bases; unmatched junction bases: 8. CDR3 length: 13 amino acids.

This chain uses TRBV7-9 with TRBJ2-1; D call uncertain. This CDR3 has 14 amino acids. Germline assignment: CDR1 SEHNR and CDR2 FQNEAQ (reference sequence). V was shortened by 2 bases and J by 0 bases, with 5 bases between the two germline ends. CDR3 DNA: TGTGCCAGCAGCTTAAGTAGCTCCTACAATGAGCAGTTCTTC. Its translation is CASSLSSSYNEQFF.

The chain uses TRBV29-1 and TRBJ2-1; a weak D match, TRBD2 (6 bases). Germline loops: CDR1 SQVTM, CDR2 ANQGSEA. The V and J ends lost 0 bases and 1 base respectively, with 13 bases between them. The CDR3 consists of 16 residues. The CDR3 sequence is CSVEDRDSTSYNEQFF. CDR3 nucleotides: TGCAGCGTTGAAGACCGGGACTCAACATCCTACAATGAGCAGTTCTTC.

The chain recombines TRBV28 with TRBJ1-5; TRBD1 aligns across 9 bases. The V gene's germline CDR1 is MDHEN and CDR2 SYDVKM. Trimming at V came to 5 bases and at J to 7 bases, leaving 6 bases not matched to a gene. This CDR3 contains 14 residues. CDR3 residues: CASSPDRGIQPQHF. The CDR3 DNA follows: TGTGCCAGCAGTCCCGACAGGGGGATACAGCCCCAGCATTTT. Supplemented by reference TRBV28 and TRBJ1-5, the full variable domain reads DVKVTQSSRYLVKRTGEKVFLECVQDMDHENMFWYRQDPGLGLRLIYFSYDVKMKEKGDIPEGYSVSREKKERFSLILESASTNQTSMYLCASSPDRGIQPQHFGDGTRLSIL.